The sequence of this TCR beta chain was determined in a study of T cells after yellow fever vaccination. The CDR3 is 17 amino acids. Between the trimmed V and J ends, which lost 3 bases and 0 bases, there was a span of 15 bases. Looked up from germline, CDR1 is SGDLS and CDR2 is YYNGEE. Study-wide results and limits: Re-detected after boosting: most primary clones, 96% of CD4 and 88% of CD8.

Concerning this clonotype itself: Its target is not known.

Generation of TCR cDNA used 5'RACE template switching (which added a universal primer site and UMIs). TCRdb processed the 5' RACE reads anew with MiXCR; each CDR3 protein has one entry. The table lists a few hundred thousand distinct CDR3 sequences, around 5.2% of them singletons. Sequenced material: CD4+ T cells sorted from PBMCs, taken on the day of the yellow fever booster vaccination. This TCR was recovered from a young man who received the YFV17D yellow fever vaccine. The chain recombines TRBV9 with TRBJ2-2; D might be TRBD2 (5 bases). The CDR3 spells CASSGRAGASNTGELFF. For the CDR3, the DNA is TGTGCCAGCAGCGGTCGGGCGGGTGCGTCGAACACCGGGGAGCTGTTTTTT.